Following are 10 T cell receptor beta chains from one sample sequenced in a study of T cell responses to AZD1222 COVID-19 vaccine. Here immunoSEQ multiplex PCR was the method, and the copy in TCRdb shows in-frame clones only, minus some. The sample consists of roughly 120,000 clones, around 86% of them appearing once. The sample in question was peripheral blood, obtained on day 0 of AZD1222 vaccination. The origin of the receptors is an adult in good health.

This clone was counted a few times. The V gene is TRBV30, the J gene TRBJ1-2, with 7 positions matching TRBD1. Per germline, CDR1 GTSNPN and CDR2 SVGIG (reference sequence). This CDR3 spans 14 amino acids. V trimming: 1 base; J trimming: 5 bases; junction bases outside the gene matches: 7. The CDR3 region is CAWSGQGIAYGYTF. CDR3 coding DNA: TGTGCCTGGAGTGGACAGGGCATAGCGTATGGCTACACCTTC. Filled out from reference TRBV30 and TRBJ1-2, the complete variable domain reads SQTIHQWPATLVQPVGSPLSLECTVEGTSNPNLYWYRQAAGRGLQLLFYSVGIGQISSEVPQNLSASRPQDRQFILSSKKLLLSDSGFYLCAWSGQGIAYGYTFGSGTRLTVV.

This clone was seen a few times. The gene calls are TRBV6-1 and TRBJ1-1; D possibly corresponds to TRBD1 (5 bases). The CDR3 consists of 16 residues. The germline gives CDR1 MNHNS, CDR2 SASEGT. V was shortened by 2 bases and J by 1 base, with 14 bases between the two germline ends. The CDR3 region has the DNA TGTGCCAGCAGTGAACGCAGGGTTTCGGAGAACACTGAAGCTTTCTTT. Its protein is CASSERRVSENTEAFF.

The gene calls are TRBV6-5 and TRBJ2-7; possibly TRBD1 for D (5 bases). Deletions cut 6 bases from V and 4 bases from J, with 13 bases between. This CDR3 region has 13 residues. The germline V gene has CDR1 MNHEY and CDR2 SVGAGI. DNA of the CDR3: TGTGCCAGCAGCCCCATCGACAGTTACGAGCAGTACTTC. It codes for CASSPIDSYEQYF.

The chain recombines TRBV29-1 with TRBJ2-7, with a tentative D call TRBD1 (6 bases). The length of the CDR3 is 15 residues. The V gene lost 0 bases and the J gene lost 5 bases, with 17 bases spanning the gap. Germline V CDR1 and CDR2: SQVTM, ANQGSEA. The CDR3 here is CSVEEEGTGTHEQYF. CDR3 coding DNA: TGCAGCGTTGAAGAAGAAGGAACAGGGACCCACGAGCAGTACTTC.

This clone was observed a single time. The chain links TRBV2 to TRBJ2-7, with 7 bases identical to TRBD1. Germline values: CDR1 SNHLY, CDR2 FYNNEI. V was pared by 8 bases and J by 0 bases, with 7 bases of the junction left unmatched. This CDR3 has 14 residues. CDR3 coding DNA: TGTGCCAGCGCCCTCCGGGACAGCTCCTACGAGCAGTACTTC. Translation: CASALRDSSYEQYF.

The V gene is TRBV10-2, the J gene TRBJ2-7, with D possibly TRBD2 on 5 matching bases. Germline CDR1 reads WSHSY; CDR2 reads SAAADI. The CDR3 is 16 residues long. V lost 2 bases and J 5 bases, leaving 19 bases between the germline ends. CDR3 amino acids: CASSERRVDGVHEQYF. CDR3 bases: TGCGCCAGCAGTGAGCGGCGAGTCGACGGGGTCCACGAGCAGTACTTC.

This clone was detected only once. The CDR3 is CASSFSGPGDEQFF. The CDR3 DNA reads as TGTGCCAGCAGCTTTTCCGGCCCGGGAGATGAGCAGTTCTTC. The chain uses TRBV7-9 and TRBJ2-1; possible D gene TRBD2, 6 bases. There are 14 residues in the CDR3. The V gene's germline CDR1 is SEHNR and CDR2 FQNEAQ (reference sequence). V was clipped by 3 bases and J by 8 bases, with 14 bases between them.

This chain joins TRBV23-1 and TRBJ2-7; D perhaps matches TRBD1 (5 bases). TRBV23-1 qualifies as an ORF whose function is uncertain. The CDR3 runs 14 residues. The germline V and J ends were trimmed by 0 bases and 3 bases, with 9 bases remaining between them. The CDR3 loop reads CASSQSRVGYEQYF. CDR3 nucleotide sequence: TGCGCCAGCAGTCAATCCAGGGTTGGCTACGAGCAGTACTTC.

This chain joins TRBV18 and TRBJ1-5; D unclear. This CDR3 is built from 13 residues. The V end lost 5 bases, the J end lost 4 bases, and 9 bases lay between the germline ends. Germline CDR1 reads KGHSH; CDR2 reads LQKENI. The CDR3 nucleotides read TGTGCCAGCTCAAGGGTAGGGAATCAGCCCCAGCATTTT. Amino acids: CASSRVGNQPQHF. The whole variable domain, filled in from reference TRBV18 and TRBJ1-5, reads NAGVMQNPRHLVRRRGQEARLRCSPMKGHSHVYWYRQLPEEGLKFMVYLQKENIIDESGMPKERFSAEFPKEGPSILRIQQVVRGDSAAYFCASSRVGNQPQHFGDGTRLSIL.

The chain employs TRBV2 and TRBJ2-2; the match to TRBD1 covers 8 bases. Germline assignment: CDR1 SNHLY and CDR2 FYNNEI. J was trimmed by 6 bases and V by 6 bases; bases with no gene match: 9. The CDR3 contains 15 residues. The CDR3 DNA reads as TGTGCCAGCAGCCTTCGGACAGGGTGGGCCGGGGAGCTGTTTTTT. This translates into CASSLRTGWAGELFF.